This T cell receptor (beta chain) is drawn from a study of radiation and T cells in renal cell carcinoma. Background on the study: Nephrectomy followed 15 Gy stereotactic body radiation by 4 weeks.

Libraries were prepared by immunoSEQ multiplex PCR; TCRdb keeps only in-frame clonotypes and omits some of them. The profile shows some 130,000 clones, roughly 91% of them singletons. Of note for this clone: Its antigen is not known.

The sample's time point: blood 2 weeks post-SBRT. Treatment of the sample: 15 Gy SBRT to primary tumor, nephrectomy 4 weeks later. The patient's renal cell carcinoma had clear cell pathology. Findings of the study overall: Without pretreatment biopsies, baseline tumor clonotype presence was undetermined.

The clonotype comes from a woman between 70 and 85 years old with renal cell carcinoma. The sample here was blood, taken from a patient whose treatment included radiotherapy and nephrectomy.

For the CDR3, the DNA is TGCGCCAGCAGCTTGGTTGGTAGCGAAGATACGCAGTATTTT. It encodes CASSLVGSEDTQYF. The chain carries TRBV5-1 and TRBJ2-3; possible D gene TRBD2, 5 bases. The CDR3 totals 14 residues. The germline V and J ends were trimmed by 0 bases and 5 bases, with 10 bases remaining between them. The germline V gene encodes CDR1 SGHRS and CDR2 YFSETQ.